The next 15 T cell receptor beta chains were all read from a single sample in a study of cytomegalovirus exposure and HLA in healthy donors. The PCR had 60 Vbeta and 13 Jbeta primers. TCRdb's table, derived via immunoSEQ multiplex PCR, lists solely in-frame clones and lacks some. The sample lists tens of thousands of clones, roughly 80% occurring once. Sequencing input: PBMCs. These TCRs come from a man between 40 and 49 years old in good health and CMV-seronegative.

This chain connects TRBV6-6 to TRBJ2-7; 10 bases line up with TRBD2. V shed 9 bases, J shed 2 bases, and the junction held 4 bases outside the gene matches. From germline, CDR1 is MNHNY and CDR2 SVGAGI (reference sequence). The length of the CDR3 is 13 residues. CDR3 residues: CASQAGGPYEQYF. In nucleotides, the CDR3 is TGTGCCAGTCAAGCGGGAGGGCCCTACGAGCAGTACTTC.

This clone appeared once. CDR3 nucleotide sequence: TGCGCCAGCAGCTTGTTTGCAGGGGTGGATGAGCAGTTCTTC. Amino acid sequence: CASSLFAGVDEQFF. The chain is built from TRBV5-1 and TRBJ2-1; TRBD1 is a possible D gene (6 bases). This CDR3 has 14 amino acids. Germline CDR1 SGHRS, CDR2 YFSETQ. The ends were cut back, 1 base at V and 8 bases at J, with 13 bases in the middle.

V and J are TRBV5-6 and TRBJ2-7; 9 bases fit TRBD2. This CDR3 comprises 16 residues. Germline values: CDR1 SGHDT, CDR2 YYEEEE. The J segment lost 4 bases and the V segment lost 4 bases, leaving 12 bases of the junction unmatched. CDR3: CASSPMGTSLLYEQYF. CDR3 DNA: TGTGCCAGCAGCCCGATGGGGACTAGCCTATTATACGAGCAGTACTTC.

This clone has only one observation. The J gene is TRBJ2-7, the V gene TRBV28; D remains ambiguous. The CDR3 extends over 13 amino acids. The V gene's germline CDR1 is MDHEN and CDR2 SYDVKM. Trimming pared 6 bases from V and 0 bases from J, leaving 9 bases between. The CDR3 loop is CASRPPSSYEQYF. The CDR3 bases are TGTGCCAGCAGGCCTCCGAGCTCCTACGAGCAGTACTTC.

This clone has a count of ten or more. V is TRBV10-1 and J is TRBJ2-3; 7 positions match TRBD1. V dropped 3 bases and J dropped 6; count of bases not matched to a gene: 3. CDR3 length: 13 amino acids. Germline V gene lookup returns CDR1 WNHNN and CDR2 SYGVQD (reference sequence). CDR3 coding DNA: TGCGCCAGCAGTGACCAGGGGGTGGATACGCAGTATTTT. Its protein product is CASSDQGVDTQYF.

This chain links TRBV4-1 with TRBJ1-5; unclear D gene. The CDR3 extends over 16 amino acids. Trimming removed 0 bases from V and 7 bases from J, with 16 bases in between. Looked up from germline, CDR1 is MGHRA and CDR2 is YSYEKL. This chain's CDR3 is CASSQDSGRGRQPQHF. DNA for the CDR3: TGCGCCAGCAGCCAAGATTCGGGCAGAGGGCGACAGCCCCAGCATTTT.

The chain uses TRBV4-1 and TRBJ2-3; a possible D gene is TRBD1 (6 bases). CDR1 and CDR2 (germline): MGHRA, YSYEKL. The V and J ends lost 0 bases and 0 bases respectively, with 7 bases between them. The CDR3 extends over 15 amino acids. The CDR3 is CASSQETGSTDTQYF. In nucleotides, the CDR3 is TGCGCCAGCAGCCAAGAGACAGGTAGCACAGATACGCAGTATTTT.

The chain links TRBV6-6 to TRBJ2-7, with D hard to call. V gave up 5 bases and J gave up 6 bases, with 11 bases separating them. The CDR3 runs to 12 residues. The germline V gene encodes CDR1 MNHNY and CDR2 SVGAGI (reference sequence). The CDR3 sequence: CASSLLYSEQYF. The CDR3 DNA reads TGTGCCAGCAGTCTACTCTACAGCGAGCAGTACTTC.

This clone was observed a single time. The rearrangement joins TRBV18 to TRBJ2-5; 10 bases map to TRBD2. Germline values: CDR1 KGHSH, CDR2 LQKENI. The CDR3 is 15 residues long. V shed 3 bases and J 5 bases; nucleotides not matched to a gene: 6. In nucleotides, the CDR3 is TGTGCCAGCTCACCCCGGACTAGCGGATCTGAGACCCAGTACTTC. It translates to CASSPRTSGSETQYF.

V is TRBV11-3 and J is TRBJ2-7; TRBD2 matches 11 bases. Germline assignment: CDR1 SGHNT and CDR2 YENEEA. With 5 bases clipped from V and 3 bases from J, the junction kept 0 bases outside the gene matches. CDR3 length: 13 amino acids. CDR3 nucleotide sequence: TGTGCCAGCAGCACTAGCGGGGGCTACGAGCAGTACTTC. Its translation: CASSTSGGYEQYF.

This sequence joins TRBV7-9 and TRBJ2-7; TRBD1 agrees at 9 bases. Germline V gives CDR1 SEHNR, CDR2 FQNEAQ (reference sequence). Losses at the gene ends were 5 bases for V and 6 bases for J; bases not matched to a gene: 20. The CDR3 has 18 amino acids. CDR3 sequence: CASSPKLITGTGPGEQYF. For the CDR3, the DNA is TGTGCCAGCAGCCCCAAATTAATAACCGGGACAGGGCCCGGCGAGCAGTACTTC.

This chain connects TRBV6-5 to TRBJ1-1; TRBD1 matches 10 bases. V trimming: 5 bases; J trimming: 8 bases; junction bases outside the gene matches: 8. The V gene's germline CDR1 is MNHEY and CDR2 SVGAGI. The CDR3 extends over 14 amino acids. CDR3 region: CASSILDRGGEAFF. The CDR3 region has the DNA TGTGCCAGCAGTATCCTGGACAGGGGGGGAGAAGCTTTCTTT.

The chain employs TRBV11-3 and TRBJ2-1; TRBD2 matches 12 bases. Germline lookup yields CDR1 SGHNT and CDR2 YENEEA. The CDR3 has 19 amino acids. J gave up 8 bases and V 1 base, and 15 bases lay outside the gene matches. The CDR3 DNA sequence: TGTGCCAGCAGCTTAGGATTGCGACTAGCGGGAGTTGAAGCGTATGAGCAGTTCTTC. Translated, it gives CASSLGLRLAGVEAYEQFF.

This clone was seen more than once but under ten times. The chain employs TRBV6-6 and TRBJ1-1, with TRBD1 identical over 7 bases. The CDR3 extends over 15 amino acids. Germline CDR1 MNHNY, CDR2 SVGAGI (reference sequence). Germline trimming cut 0 bases from V and 4 bases from J; bases unmatched to any gene: 5. The CDR3 DNA reads TGTGCCAGCAGTTACTCAGAGGGGGCTAGCACTGAAGCTTTCTTT. Translating it yields CASSYSEGASTEAFF.

The table lists this clone with a few counts. The V and J genes are TRBV28 and TRBJ1-3; 9 bases line up with TRBD1. Germline trimming cut 5 bases from V and 4 bases from J; bases unmatched to any gene: 9. The CDR3 consists of 16 residues. Germline V gene lookup returns CDR1 MDHEN and CDR2 SYDVKM. In DNA, the CDR3 is TGTGCCAGCAGTCCATCCGGGACAGGGACGGGAAACACCATATATTTT. Translation: CASSPSGTGTGNTIYF.